Listed below are T cell receptor beta chains from one sample, sequenced in a study of shared clonotypes between healthy human individuals. Sequenced by immunoSEQ multiplex PCR; TCRdb stores in-frame clones only, minus some. The sample lists some 2,000,000 clones, 90% to 96% occurring once. The material sequenced was naive CD4+ T cells sorted from blood. Receptors were obtained from a man aged 18 to 30 in good health. Each CDR3 is given with its conserved first and last residue. A D gene is named only where the DNA matches it firmly. Clone size is not always given. Where it is, it says once, few, many or a class for expanded clones.

CDR3: CASLPGQYNSPLHF
DNA: TGTGCCAGTCTCCCGGGACAGTATAATTCACCCCTCCACTTT
D: TRBD1
size: once
V: TRBV28
J: TRBJ1-6

CDR3: CASSPAGIIDEQYF
DNA: TGTGCCAGCAGTCCCGCAGGGATTATCGACGAGCAGTACTTC
D: -
size: -
V: TRBV28
J: TRBJ2-7

CDR3: CASSFFGIGYGYTF
DNA: TGTGCCAGCAGTTTTTTTGGGATCGGCTATGGCTACACCTTC
D: -
size: -
V: TRBV28
J: TRBJ1-2

CDR3: CASSPPGGETQYF
DNA: TGTGCCAGCAGCCCGCCCGGGGGGGAGACCCAGTACTTC
D: TRBD2
size: -
V: TRBV5-4
J: TRBJ2-5

CDR3: CATSRVRQGGYNEQFF
DNA: TGTGCCACCAGCAGGGTCAGGCAGGGCGGATACAATGAGCAGTTCTTC
D: -
size: -
V: TRBV15
J: TRBJ2-1

CDR3: CAWSGAQETQYF
DNA: TGTGCCTGGTCGGGTGCACAAGAGACCCAGTACTTC
D: -
size: -
V: TRBV30
J: TRBJ2-5

CDR3: CASSPTWAGSSYNEQFF
DNA: TGTGCCAGCAGCCCGACCTGGGCGGGAAGCTCCTACAATGAGCAGTTCTTC
D: -
size: -
V: TRBV7-9
J: TRBJ2-1

CDR3: CASSPSITRKGRYEQYF
DNA: TGTGCCAGCAGCCCGAGCATTACCCGGAAGGGCCGGTACGAGCAGTACTTC
D: -
size: -
V: TRBV7-2
J: TRBJ2-7

CDR3: CATADSNQPQHF
DNA: TGTGCCACGGCGGATAGCAATCAGCCCCAGCATTTT
D: -
size: -
V: TRBV6-1
J: TRBJ1-5

CDR3: CASSGQGMEAFF
DNA: TGCGCCAGCAGCGGGCAGGGAATGGAGGCTTTCTTT
D: -
size: -
V: TRBV5-1
J: TRBJ1-1

CDR3: CASSRREDSSGNTIYF
DNA: TGTGCCAGCAGCCGGAGGGAGGACAGCTCTGGAAACACCATATATTTT
D: -
size: -
V: TRBV7-2
J: TRBJ1-3

CDR3: CASTLGGRDNYGYTF
DNA: TGTGCCAGCACGCTCGGGGGAAGGGATAACTATGGCTACACCTTC
D: -
size: -
V: TRBV5-6
J: TRBJ1-2

CDR3: CAIPLGQNYGYTF
DNA: TGTGCCATCCCGCTCGGACAGAACTATGGCTACACCTTC
D: -
size: once
V: TRBV2
J: TRBJ1-2

CDR3: CASSSEGQRVINEQFF
DNA: TGTGCCAGCAGCTCGGAAGGACAAAGGGTAATCAATGAGCAGTTCTTC
D: -
size: -
V: TRBV13
J: TRBJ2-1

CDR3: CASSLTGQGGSNQPQHF
DNA: TGTGCCAGCAGCTTAACGGGACAGGGTGGAAGCAATCAGCCCCAGCATTTT
D: TRBD1
size: -
V: TRBV5-4
J: TRBJ1-5

CDR3: CASSPNTDTQYF
DNA: TGTGCCAGCAGCCCAAACACAGATACGCAGTATTTT
D: -
size: -
V: TRBV7-2
J: TRBJ2-3

CDR3: CASSQDGNYGYTF
DNA: TGTGCCAGCAGCCAAGACGGGAACTATGGCTACACCTTC
D: -
size: -
V: TRBV5-4
J: TRBJ1-2

CDR3: CATSRGGTGRRTEAFF
DNA: TGTGCCACCAGCAGAGGGGGAACAGGCCGACGCACTGAAGCTTTCTTT
D: -
size: few
V: TRBV15
J: TRBJ1-1

CDR3: CASNRQGPGNQPQHF
DNA: TGTGCCAGCAACCGACAGGGACCAGGCAATCAGCCCCAGCATTTT
D: TRBD1
size: -
V: TRBV2
J: TRBJ1-5

CDR3: CASSLATEEFF
DNA: TGTGCCAGCAGCTTAGCGACAGAGGAGTTCTTC
D: -
size: -
V: TRBV7-9
J: TRBJ2-1

CDR3: CARSICDTMMNTEAFF
DNA: TGTGCCCGGAGTATATGCGACACTATGATGAACACTGAAGCTTTCTTT
D: -
size: -
V: TRBV30
J: TRBJ1-1

CDR3: CASSPRSRQGMYNEQFF
DNA: TGTGCCAGCAGCCCGCGATCCAGACAGGGGATGTACAATGAGCAGTTCTTC
D: TRBD1
size: -
V: TRBV7-9
J: TRBJ2-1

CDR3: CASSQDPSQGASEQFF
DNA: TGCGCCAGCAGCCAAGACCCGTCCCAGGGGGCGAGTGAGCAGTTCTTC
D: TRBD1
size: -
V: TRBV4-1
J: TRBJ2-1

CDR3: CASSLPDRRAFF
DNA: TGTGCCAGTAGTCTCCCCGACAGGAGAGCTTTCTTT
D: -
size: -
V: TRBV19
J: TRBJ1-1

CDR3: CASSPPGPGELFF
DNA: TGTGCCAGCTCACCTCCGGGACCCGGGGAGCTGTTTTTT
D: -
size: -
V: TRBV18
J: TRBJ2-2

CDR3: CAYKGARGYTF
DNA: TGTGCCTACAAGGGGGCTAGAGGCTACACCTTC
D: TRBD1
size: -
V: TRBV28
J: TRBJ1-2

CDR3: CASSVDFGTGELFF
DNA: TGCGCCAGTAGTGTGGACTTTGGCACCGGGGAGCTGTTTTTT
D: -
size: -
V: TRBV5-1
J: TRBJ2-2

CDR3: CASSLGFSGRGFYNEQFF
DNA: TGTGCCAGCAGCTTAGGGTTTAGCGGGAGGGGGTTCTACAATGAGCAGTTCTTC
D: TRBD2
size: -
V: TRBV11-2
J: TRBJ2-1

CDR3: CASRHSRGVQETQYF
DNA: TGTGCCAGCAGGCACTCGCGGGGGGTCCAAGAGACCCAGTACTTC
D: TRBD2
size: -
V: TRBV6-1
J: TRBJ2-5

CDR3: CASSEFRAANVLTF
DNA: TGTGCCAGCAGTGAGTTCCGGGCCGCCAACGTCCTGACTTTC
D: -
size: -
V: TRBV2
J: TRBJ2-6

CDR3: CASSLFPLGERGYTF
DNA: TGTGCCAGCAGTTTATTTCCTCTGGGGGAGAGAGGCTACACCTTC
D: -
size: -
V: TRBV27
J: TRBJ1-2

CDR3: CASGDYEQYF
DNA: TGTGCCAGCGGAGATTACGAGCAGTACTTC
D: -
size: -
V: TRBV19
J: TRBJ2-7

CDR3: CAANPGTGRIEAFF
DNA: TGTGCAGCAAATCCCGGGACAGGGCGAATTGAAGCTTTCTTT
D: TRBD1
size: once
V: TRBV30
J: TRBJ1-1